Listed below are T cell receptor beta chains from one sample, sequenced in a study of shared clonotypes between healthy human individuals. Libraries were prepared by immunoSEQ multiplex PCR; TCRdb keeps only in-frame clonotypes and omits some of them. The sample contains more than 400,000 clones, 90% to 97% of which appear only once. Material for sequencing was naive CD4+ T cells sorted from blood. These receptors came from a woman aged 30 to 39 in good health. Both conserved end residues are part of each CDR3. A D gene is named only where the DNA matches it firmly. Size is omitted from some rows. Given values are once, few, many or a class for expanded clones.

V	J	size	D	CDR3	DNA
TRBV27	TRBJ2-7	-	-	CASREGGQTSQEQYF	TGTGCCAGCAGGGAGGGAGGACAGACTAGTCAAGAGCAGTACTTC
TRBV6-6	TRBJ1-5	-	-	CASSYGAGSNQPQHF	TGTGCCAGCAGTTACGGCGCAGGGAGCAATCAGCCCCAGCATTTT
TRBV19	TRBJ1-3	-	TRBD1	CASTMDRAGNTIYF	TGTGCCAGTACTATGGACAGGGCTGGAAACACCATATATTTT
TRBV10-1	TRBJ2-7	-	TRBD2	CASSSSGRANEQYF	TGCGCCAGCAGTTCTAGCGGGAGGGCCAACGAGCAGTACTTC
TRBV13	TRBJ2-7	-	TRBD1	CASSLRQGGPYEQYF	TGTGCCAGCAGCCTCCGACAGGGGGGGCCCTACGAGCAGTACTTC
TRBV7-2	TRBJ2-5	-	TRBD1	CASSQGANLGTQYF	TGTGCCAGCAGCCAGGGGGCTAATCTAGGGACCCAGTACTTC
TRBV28	TRBJ1-5	-	-	CASSLERRQPQHF	TGTGCCAGCAGTTTAGAGAGGCGGCAGCCCCAGCATTTT
TRBV6-5	TRBJ2-7	-	-	CASRGPSSYEQYF	TGTGCCAGCAGGGGGCCTTCCTCCTACGAGCAGTACTTC
TRBV19	TRBJ1-1	-	-	CASSTLTVNTEAFF	TGTGCCAGTAGTACCCTTACAGTGAACACTGAAGCTTTCTTT
TRBV29-1	TRBJ2-1	once	-	CSVGANEQFF	TGCAGCGTCGGGGCCAATGAGCAGTTCTTC
TRBV19	TRBJ2-7	-	-	CASSIRGPYEQYF	TGTGCCAGTAGTATTCGGGGGCCCTACGAGCAGTACTTC
TRBV5-1	TRBJ1-1	-	-	CASSRVGRNTEAFF	TGCGCCAGCAGCCGGGTCGGAAGGAACACTGAAGCTTTCTTT